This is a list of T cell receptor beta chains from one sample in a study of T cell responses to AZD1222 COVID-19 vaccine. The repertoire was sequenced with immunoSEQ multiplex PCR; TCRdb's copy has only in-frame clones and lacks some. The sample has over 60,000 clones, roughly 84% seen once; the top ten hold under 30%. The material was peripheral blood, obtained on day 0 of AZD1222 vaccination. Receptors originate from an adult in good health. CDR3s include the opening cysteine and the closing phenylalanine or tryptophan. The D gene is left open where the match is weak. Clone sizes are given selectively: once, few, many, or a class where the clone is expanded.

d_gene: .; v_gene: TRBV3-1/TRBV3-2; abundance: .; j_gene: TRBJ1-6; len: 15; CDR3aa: CASSQVQGLESPLHF; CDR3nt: TGTGCCAGCAGCCAAGTGCAGGGTCTTGAGTCACCCCTCCACTTT
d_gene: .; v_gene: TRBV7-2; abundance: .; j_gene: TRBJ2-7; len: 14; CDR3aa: CASSLDAGTYEQYF; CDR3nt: TGTGCCAGCAGCTTAGATGCCGGAACCTACGAGCAGTACTTC
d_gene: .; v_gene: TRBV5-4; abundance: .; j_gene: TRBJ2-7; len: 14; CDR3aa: CASSVGTASYEQYF; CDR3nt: TGTGCCAGCAGCGTGGGGACGGCCTCCTACGAGCAGTACTTC
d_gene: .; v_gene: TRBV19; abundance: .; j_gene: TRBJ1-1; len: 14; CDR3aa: CASSIRGDRIEAFF; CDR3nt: TGTGCCAGTAGTATACGCGGGGACCGGATTGAAGCTTTCTTT
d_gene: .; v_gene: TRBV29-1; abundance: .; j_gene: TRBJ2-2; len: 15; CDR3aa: CSVGMPGSSTGELFF; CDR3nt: TGCAGCGTTGGAATGCCGGGGTCGAGCACCGGGGAGCTGTTTTTT
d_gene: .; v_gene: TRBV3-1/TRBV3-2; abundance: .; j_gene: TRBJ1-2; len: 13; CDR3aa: CASSQQQGYGYTF; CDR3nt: TGTGCCAGCAGCCAGCAACAGGGCTATGGCTACACCTTC
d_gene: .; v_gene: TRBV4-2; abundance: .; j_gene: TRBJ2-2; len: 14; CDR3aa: CASSQDPNPRELFF; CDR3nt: TGTGCCAGCAGCCAAGATCCGAATCCTCGGGAGCTGTTTTTT
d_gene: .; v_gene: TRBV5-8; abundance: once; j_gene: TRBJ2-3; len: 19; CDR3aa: CASSLAKGVARQSTDTQYF; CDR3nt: TGTGCCAGCAGCTTGGCCAAGGGGGTTGCGCGACAAAGCACAGATACGCAGTATTTT
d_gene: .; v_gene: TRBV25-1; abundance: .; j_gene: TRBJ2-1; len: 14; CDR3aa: CASGSGGRYNEQFF; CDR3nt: TGTGCCAGCGGTTCGGGGGGCCGCTACAATGAGCAGTTCTTC
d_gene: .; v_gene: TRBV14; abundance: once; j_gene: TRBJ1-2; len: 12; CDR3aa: CASSLMDYGYTF; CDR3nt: TGTGCCAGCAGCCTCATGGACTATGGCTACACCTTC